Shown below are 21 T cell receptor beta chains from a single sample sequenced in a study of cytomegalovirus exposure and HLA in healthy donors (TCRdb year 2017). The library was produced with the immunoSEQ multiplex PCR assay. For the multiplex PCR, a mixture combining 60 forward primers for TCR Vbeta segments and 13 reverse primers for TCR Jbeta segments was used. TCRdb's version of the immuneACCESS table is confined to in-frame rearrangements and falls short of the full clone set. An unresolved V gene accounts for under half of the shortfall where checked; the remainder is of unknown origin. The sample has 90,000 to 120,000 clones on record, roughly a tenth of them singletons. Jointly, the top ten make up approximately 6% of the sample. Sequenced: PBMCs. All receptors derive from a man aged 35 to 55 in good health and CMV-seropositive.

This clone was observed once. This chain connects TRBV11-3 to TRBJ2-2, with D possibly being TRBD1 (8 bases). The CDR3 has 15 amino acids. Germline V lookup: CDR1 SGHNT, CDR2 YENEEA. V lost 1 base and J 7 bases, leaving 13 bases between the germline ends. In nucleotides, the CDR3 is TGTGCCAGCAGCTTAGGACAGGGGAGGGACGGGGAGCTGTTTTTT. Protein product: CASSLGQGRDGELFF.

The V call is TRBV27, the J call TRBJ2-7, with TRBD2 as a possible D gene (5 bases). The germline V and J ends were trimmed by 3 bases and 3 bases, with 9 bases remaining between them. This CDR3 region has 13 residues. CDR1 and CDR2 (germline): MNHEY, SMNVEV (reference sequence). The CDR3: CASSFGEGYEQYF. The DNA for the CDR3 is TGTGCCAGCAGTTTCGGAGAGGGCTACGAGCAGTACTTC.

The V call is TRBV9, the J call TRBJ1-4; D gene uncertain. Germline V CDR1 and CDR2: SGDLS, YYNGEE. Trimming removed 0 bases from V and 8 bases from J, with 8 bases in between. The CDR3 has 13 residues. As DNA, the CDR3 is TGTGCCAGCAGCGTAGGAGGTAACGAAAAACTGTTTTTT. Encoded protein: CASSVGGNEKLFF. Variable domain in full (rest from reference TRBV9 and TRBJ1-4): DSGVTQTPKHLITATGQRVTLRCSPRSGDLSVYWYQQSLDQGLQFLIQYYNGEERAKGNILERFSAQQFPDLHSELNLSSLELGDSALYFCASSVGGNEKLFFGSGTQLSVL.

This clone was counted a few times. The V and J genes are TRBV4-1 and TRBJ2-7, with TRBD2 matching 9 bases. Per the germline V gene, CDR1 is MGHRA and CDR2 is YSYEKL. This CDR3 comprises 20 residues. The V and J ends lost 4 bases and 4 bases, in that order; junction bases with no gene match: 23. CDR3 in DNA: TGCGCCAGCAGCCGGCGATCCTCGACTAGCGGAGAACATATTATTTACGAGCAGTACTTC. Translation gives CASSRRSSTSGEHIIYEQYF.

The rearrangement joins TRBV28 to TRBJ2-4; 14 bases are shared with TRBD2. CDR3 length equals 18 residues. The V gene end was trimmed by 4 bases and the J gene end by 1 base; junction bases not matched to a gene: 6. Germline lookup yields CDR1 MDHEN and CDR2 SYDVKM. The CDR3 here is CASSSGLAGVWAKNIQYF. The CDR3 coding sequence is TGTGCCAGCAGTTCGGGACTAGCGGGAGTCTGGGCCAAAAACATTCAGTACTTC.

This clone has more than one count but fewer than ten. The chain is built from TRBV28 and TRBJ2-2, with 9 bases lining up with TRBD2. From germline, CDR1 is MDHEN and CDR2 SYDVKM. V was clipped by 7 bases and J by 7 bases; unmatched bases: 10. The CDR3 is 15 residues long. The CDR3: CASIGTSYRHGELFF. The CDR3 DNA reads TGTGCCAGCATAGGGACTAGCTATCGTCACGGGGAGCTGTTTTTT.

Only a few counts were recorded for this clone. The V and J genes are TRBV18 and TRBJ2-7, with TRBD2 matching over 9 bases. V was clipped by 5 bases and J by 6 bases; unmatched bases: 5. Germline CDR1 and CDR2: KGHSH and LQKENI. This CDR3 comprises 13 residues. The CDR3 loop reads CASSGSGSVEQYF. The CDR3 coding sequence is TGTGCCAGCTCAGGTAGCGGGAGCGTCGAGCAGTACTTC.

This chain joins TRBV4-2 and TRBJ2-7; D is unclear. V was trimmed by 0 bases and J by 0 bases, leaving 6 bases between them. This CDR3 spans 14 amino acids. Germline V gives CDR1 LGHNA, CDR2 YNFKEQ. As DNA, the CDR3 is TGTGCCAGCAGCCAAGATCCAATCTCCTACGAGCAGTACTTC. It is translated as CASSQDPISYEQYF.

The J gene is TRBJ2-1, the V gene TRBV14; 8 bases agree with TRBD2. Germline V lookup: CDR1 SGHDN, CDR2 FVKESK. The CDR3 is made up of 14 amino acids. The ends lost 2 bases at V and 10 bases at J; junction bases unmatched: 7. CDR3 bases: TGTGCCAGCAGCCAATTACTAGCGGACCCAGAGCAGTTCTTC. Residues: CASSQLLADPEQFF.

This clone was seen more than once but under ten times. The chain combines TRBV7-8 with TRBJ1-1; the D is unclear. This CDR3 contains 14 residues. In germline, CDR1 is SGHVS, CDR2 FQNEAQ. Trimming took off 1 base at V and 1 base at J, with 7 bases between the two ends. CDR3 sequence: CASSLVHGNTEAFF. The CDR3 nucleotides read TGTGCCAGCAGCTTAGTCCACGGGAACACTGAAGCTTTCTTT. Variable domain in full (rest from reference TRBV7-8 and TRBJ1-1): GAGVSQSPRYKVAKRGQDVALRCDPISGHVSLFWYQQALGQGPEFLTYFQNEAQLDKSGLPSDRFFAERPEGSVSTLKIQRTQQEDSAVYLCASSLVHGNTEAFFGQGTRLTVV.

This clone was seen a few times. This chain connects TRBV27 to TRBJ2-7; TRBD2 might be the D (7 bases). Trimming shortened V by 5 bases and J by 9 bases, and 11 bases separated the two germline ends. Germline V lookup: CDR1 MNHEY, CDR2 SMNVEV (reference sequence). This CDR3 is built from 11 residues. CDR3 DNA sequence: TGTGCCAGCAGTGGGGGGGCCGCGCAGTACTTC. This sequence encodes CASSGGAAQYF.

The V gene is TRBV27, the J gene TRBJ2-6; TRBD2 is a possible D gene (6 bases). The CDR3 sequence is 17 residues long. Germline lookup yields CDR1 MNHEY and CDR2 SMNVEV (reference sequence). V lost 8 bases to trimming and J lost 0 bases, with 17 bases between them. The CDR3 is CASGGYGAPSGANVLTF. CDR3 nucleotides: TGTGCCAGCGGGGGGTATGGGGCACCCTCTGGGGCCAACGTCCTGACTTTC.

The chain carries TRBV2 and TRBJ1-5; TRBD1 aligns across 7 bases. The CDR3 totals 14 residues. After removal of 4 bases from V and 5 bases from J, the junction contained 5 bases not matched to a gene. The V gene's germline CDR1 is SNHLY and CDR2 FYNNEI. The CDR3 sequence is CASSATGSDQPQHF. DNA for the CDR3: TGTGCCAGCAGTGCGACAGGGTCAGATCAGCCCCAGCATTTT.

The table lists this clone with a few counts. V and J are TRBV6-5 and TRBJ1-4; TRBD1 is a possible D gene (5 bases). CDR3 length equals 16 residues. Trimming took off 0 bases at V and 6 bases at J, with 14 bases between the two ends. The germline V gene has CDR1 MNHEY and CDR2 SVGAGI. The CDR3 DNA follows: TGTGCCAGCAGTTACTCGAGTGACAGATTCTATGAAAAACTGTTTTTT. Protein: CASSYSSDRFYEKLFF.

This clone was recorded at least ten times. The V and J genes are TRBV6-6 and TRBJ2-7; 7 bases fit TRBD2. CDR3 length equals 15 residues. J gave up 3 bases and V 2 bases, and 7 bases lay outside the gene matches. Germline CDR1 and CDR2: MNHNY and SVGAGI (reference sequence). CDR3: CASSYVGGGNYEQYF. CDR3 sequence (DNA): TGTGCCAGCAGTTACGTGGGGGGGGGAAACTACGAGCAGTACTTC.

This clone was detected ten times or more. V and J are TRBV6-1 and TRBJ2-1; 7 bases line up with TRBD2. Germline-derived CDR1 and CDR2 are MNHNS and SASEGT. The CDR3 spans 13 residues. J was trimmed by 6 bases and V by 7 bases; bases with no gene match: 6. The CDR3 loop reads CASNYPGGNEQFF. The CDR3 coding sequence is TGTGCCAGCAACTACCCGGGAGGCAATGAGCAGTTCTTC.

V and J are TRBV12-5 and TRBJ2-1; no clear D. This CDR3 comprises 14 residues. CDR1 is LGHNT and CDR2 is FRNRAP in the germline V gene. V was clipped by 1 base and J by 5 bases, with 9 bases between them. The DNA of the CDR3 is TGTGCTAGTGGTTTGGCAGACACCGACAATGAGCAGTTCTTC. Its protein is CASGLADTDNEQFF.

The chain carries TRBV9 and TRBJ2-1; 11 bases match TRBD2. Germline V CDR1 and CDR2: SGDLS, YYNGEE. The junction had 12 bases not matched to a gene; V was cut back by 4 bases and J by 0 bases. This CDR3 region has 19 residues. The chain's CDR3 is CASSYRGDLAGGSYNEQFF. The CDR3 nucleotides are TGTGCCAGCAGCTACCGAGGGGATCTAGCGGGAGGCTCCTACAATGAGCAGTTCTTC. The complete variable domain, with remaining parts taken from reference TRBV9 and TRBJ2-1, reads DSGVTQTPKHLITATGQRVTLRCSPRSGDLSVYWYQQSLDQGLQFLIQYYNGEERAKGNILERFSAQQFPDLHSELNLSSLELGDSALYFCASSYRGDLAGGSYNEQFFGPGTRLTVL.

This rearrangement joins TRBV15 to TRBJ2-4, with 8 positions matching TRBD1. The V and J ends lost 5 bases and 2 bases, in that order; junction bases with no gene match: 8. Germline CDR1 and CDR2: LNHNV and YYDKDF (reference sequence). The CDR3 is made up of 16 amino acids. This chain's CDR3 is CATSDGQGPSKNIQYF. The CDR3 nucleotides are TGTGCCACCAGCGATGGACAGGGTCCGTCCAAAAACATTCAGTACTTC.

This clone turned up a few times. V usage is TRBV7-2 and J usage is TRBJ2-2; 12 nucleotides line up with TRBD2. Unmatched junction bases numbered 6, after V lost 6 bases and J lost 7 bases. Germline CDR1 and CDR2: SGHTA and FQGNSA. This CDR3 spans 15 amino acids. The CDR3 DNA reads TGTGCCAGCAGTCCGACTAGCGGGAGAGTCGGGGAGCTGTTTTTT. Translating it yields CASSPTSGRVGELFF.

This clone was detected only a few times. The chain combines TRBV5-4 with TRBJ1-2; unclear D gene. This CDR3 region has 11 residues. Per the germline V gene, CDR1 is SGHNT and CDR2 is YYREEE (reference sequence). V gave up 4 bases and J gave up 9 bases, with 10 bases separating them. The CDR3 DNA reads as TGTGCCAGCAGCCTTTCTTCCCGCTACACCTTC. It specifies CASSLSSRYTF. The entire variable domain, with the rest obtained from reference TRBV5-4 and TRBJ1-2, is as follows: ETGVTQSPTHLIKTRGQQVTLRCSSQSGHNTVSWYQQALGQGPQFIFQYYREEENGRGNFPPRFSGLQFPNYSSELNVNALELDDSALYLCASSLSSRYTFGSGTRLTVV.